This T cell receptor (beta chain) was sequenced for a study of T cell responses to AZD1222 COVID-19 vaccine (dated by TCRdb to the early 2020s). Concerning the study at large: AZD1222 recipients given second doses at about 4 weeks or at about 12 weeks were pooled, since spike-specific TCR depth and breadth were not found to differ between the two schedules. A total of more than 230 trial participants underwent TCR sequencing, of whom roughly 210 had received two doses of AZD1222 and some 25 had received two doses of the MenACWY control vaccine. Trial participants were enrolled into age subgroups of 18-55, 56-69 and 70-plus years, which contained about 150, 28 and 57 TCR-sequenced participants, respectively.

In regard to this clone: Its antigen specificity is not known. There are no base qualities to consult, and no much larger clone falls within one base.

V is cut by 1 base and J by 7 bases, and the space between the germline ends is 10 bases. For CDR1 and CDR2, the germline V gene lists SGHDN and FVKESK. The CDR3, cysteine through phenylalanine, is 13 amino acids long. Just CDR3 DNA is preserved here, 39 bases in frame from base 1. According to the study, the label for this sample's time point signals: baseline before first vaccination. The vaccinee samples were drawn from two UK trials, COV001 and COV002, one of which was a single-blind randomized controlled phase 2/3 trial testing AZD1222 (ChAdOx1 nCoV-19) in healthy adults. For TCRbeta chain sequencing, PBMC samples from trial participants were taken at day 0 and at day 28 after the second dose. The CDR3 regions of human TCRbeta chains were subjected to immunosequencing. In the source study's methods: Repertoire TCRs were matched against a reference library of SARS-CoV-2-specific TCRs generated with the MIRA antigen-specificity platform. Breadth was defined as the fraction of unique TCRs that were SARS-CoV-2-associated. Depth was defined as the fraction of total T cells that were SARS-CoV-2-associated. Using the MIRA data, every spike-specific TCR was mapped to the spike region that the TCR reacted to and assigned to either a CD4 or a CD8 class. Log10-transformed breadth and depth values were compared by one-way ANOVA with Sidak's multiple comparisons tests. Sourced from immuneACCESS, this table was stored by TCRdb with only in-frame sequences that have V and J called. A share of the clones is absent; for the studies checked, an unresolved V gene accounts for under half, and the remainder has no known explanation. The D gene and trimming were derived from the DNA, and the V and J assignments and clone size from that table. This sample has about 130,000 clones in its table, and approximately 90% of those were observed once. In total, the top ten clones hold 1.3% to 1.5% of the sample.

Paper-wide results and their limitations: CD4 TCRs associated with the vaccine covered the entire spike protein, and the dominant responses were in regions 160-218 and 743-854. Spike-specific TCR breadth and depth rose significantly after two AZD1222 doses compared with day 0 and with MenACWY recipients. No day 14 peak-response samples were available, so repertoires were characterized only after the peak T cell response. Only a handful of AZD1222 recipients were SARS-CoV-2 seropositive at baseline, limiting conclusions about previously exposed vaccinees. Most participants were white British and females outnumbered males, and the authors suggested that clonal diversity may have been underestimated. In the small 56-69-year group, the increase in depth fell short of significance, most likely because of low power. Epitopes outside the regions mutated in the B.1.351 and B.1.1.7 variants were reportedly recognized by nearly half of the unique spike-specific TCRs.

The specimen was peripheral blood, collected on day 0 of AZD1222 vaccination. The sequence joins TRBV14 to TRBJ1-2; the D gene is possibly TRBD1, with 6 bases matching. The receptor comes from an adult in good health. The DNA sequence follows: TGTGCCAGCAGCCAAGTGAGGGGGGCTGGCTACACCTTC. Its product reads: CASSQVRGAGYTF.